One TCR beta chain is described in this entry. Its matching antigen is unknown. The length of the CDR3 is 14 residues. Germline CDR1 reads LNHDA; CDR2 reads SQIVND (reference sequence). V dropped 6 bases and J dropped 10; count of bases not matched to a gene: 10. Researchers ran the PCR with 60 Vbeta and 13 Jbeta primers. This table comes from immunoSEQ multiplex PCR, and its TCRdb copy is limited to in-frame clones, with some not included. In the table there are about 140,000 clones, roughly 77% of which are singletons. Among the donors, all were healthy bone marrow donors. This entry is derived from a study of cytomegalovirus exposure and HLA in healthy donors. Study-wide points: For most TCR sequences rarity was the rule, although some public TCRs occurred in many donors. Cytomegalovirus-associated TCR beta chains were listed, numbering more than 150. Fewer N-insertions than the roughly 600-donor mean were reportedly shown by an Asian-associated ancestry cluster in a later analysis.

The sequence was collected from a male donor in good health and CMV-seronegative. Material: PBMCs. The chain employs TRBV19 and TRBJ2-1, with TRBD1 matching 9 bases. The CDR3 protein is CASSPDRGIWEQFF. CDR3 sequence (DNA): TGTGCCAGTAGCCCTGACAGGGGGATATGGGAGCAGTTCTTC.